This note documents a single T cell receptor beta chain sequence. Its antigen is unknown. This sample is part of a study of cytomegalovirus exposure and HLA in healthy donors. Study background: Genotyping showed roughly 86% of 398 donors falling in the Caucasian-associated ancestry cluster. Notes on the study in general: Using a false discovery rate of 0.05, a later analysis showed that 16,000 or so TCR beta sequences were associated with HLA alleles. In a later analysis, TCR beta V- and J-gene trimming showed a link to a missense DCLRE1C variant.

The PCR was carried out with 60 Vbeta primers and 13 Jbeta primers. Sequencing was performed with immunoSEQ multiplex PCR; in TCRdb, only in-frame clones are kept and a portion is missing. Of about 190,000 clones listed, about nine tenths were seen once; the top ten hold under 1.2%. Trimming removed 4 bases at V and 1 base at J, with 20 bases between. This CDR3 is built from 18 residues. The rearrangement joins TRBV5-3 to TRBJ2-2; weak D call: TRBD2 (6 bases). TRBV5-3 is reported as an ORF; its role is uncertain. The receptor was derived from a boy aged 2 to 10 in good health and CMV-seronegative. Sequencing used PBMCs. CDR3 amino acids: CARSIHLGREVNTGELFF. In nucleotides, the CDR3 is TGTGCCAGAAGCATCCACCTTGGTAGGGAGGTGAACACCGGGGAGCTGTTTTTT.